This is a list of T cell receptor beta chains from one sample in a study of control samples from healthy donors and cancer patients. TCRdb's table, derived via immunoSEQ multiplex PCR, lists solely in-frame clones and lacks some. The table lists 70,000 or so clones, roughly 82% of them singletons. What was sequenced was PBMCs. The source of these receptors is a woman aged 50 to 65 with lung cancer. The CDR3 runs from the conserved cysteine through the conserved F or W. Fields, in order: J gene, clone size, V gene, D gene, CDR3 DNA, CDR3 protein. A D gene is named only where the DNA matches it firmly. Only some rows state a clone size, as once, few, many or a class for expanded clones.

j_call: TRBJ1-2
clone_size: -
v_call: TRBV19
d_call: TRBD1
cdr3_nt: TGTGCCAGTAGTGGACAGGAGGGCTATGGCTACACCTTC
cdr3_aa: CASSGQEGYGYTF

j_call: TRBJ1-1
clone_size: -
v_call: TRBV13
d_call: -
cdr3_nt: TGTGCCAGCAGCTTCGTCCGACAGGCGGGAACTGAAGCTTTCTTT
cdr3_aa: CASSFVRQAGTEAFF

j_call: TRBJ2-3
clone_size: -
v_call: TRBV9
d_call: TRBD2
cdr3_nt: TGTGCCAGCAGCGTAAGAGATGCTAGCGGGGGAGATACGCAGTATTTT
cdr3_aa: CASSVRDASGGDTQYF

j_call: TRBJ1-2
clone_size: once
v_call: TRBV24-1
d_call: TRBD1
cdr3_nt: TGTGCCACCAGTGATTATCCAGGGACAGGAGATGGCTACACCTTC
cdr3_aa: CATSDYPGTGDGYTF

j_call: TRBJ1-3
clone_size: -
v_call: TRBV24-1
d_call: -
cdr3_nt: TGTGCCACCAGTGCGTCCAGCTCTGGAAACACCATATATTTT
cdr3_aa: CATSASSSGNTIYF

j_call: TRBJ1-5
clone_size: -
v_call: TRBV7-2
d_call: -
cdr3_nt: TGTGCCAGCAGCTTAGGGACCTTGGAGGGACAGCCCCAGCATTTT
cdr3_aa: CASSLGTLEGQPQHF

j_call: TRBJ1-6
clone_size: -
v_call: TRBV7-2
d_call: TRBD1
cdr3_nt: TGTGCCAGCAGCTTAACAGGGGACGGTTCACCCCTCCACTTT
cdr3_aa: CASSLTGDGSPLHF

j_call: TRBJ1-1
clone_size: -
v_call: TRBV7-2
d_call: -
cdr3_nt: TGTGCCAGCAGCTTAGATGGACACCCGAACACTGAAGCTTTCTTT
cdr3_aa: CASSLDGHPNTEAFF

j_call: TRBJ1-1
clone_size: -
v_call: TRBV6-6
d_call: TRBD1
cdr3_nt: TGTGCCAGCAGCCTCGACAGGGGGCACACTTTCTTT
cdr3_aa: CASSLDRGHTFF

j_call: TRBJ1-1
clone_size: -
v_call: TRBV5-4
d_call: -
cdr3_nt: TGTGCCAGCAGCTTTGCTGGGGTTGGCACTGAAGCTTTCTTT
cdr3_aa: CASSFAGVGTEAFF

j_call: TRBJ1-2
clone_size: -
v_call: TRBV19
d_call: -
cdr3_nt: TGTGCCAGTAGATGGGTTAATAGGGGATACTATGGCTACACCTTC
cdr3_aa: CASRWVNRGYYGYTF

j_call: TRBJ1-2
clone_size: -
v_call: TRBV6-2/TRBV6-3
d_call: -
cdr3_nt: TGTGCCAGCAGTTCCGGGTCGACTCCGAGCTATGGCTACACCTTC
cdr3_aa: CASSSGSTPSYGYTF

j_call: TRBJ1-5
clone_size: few
v_call: TRBV29-1
d_call: TRBD1
cdr3_nt: TGCAGCGTTGAAGGGATGGGAGGGGGCGATCAGCCCCAGCATTTT
cdr3_aa: CSVEGMGGGDQPQHF

j_call: TRBJ1-2
clone_size: -
v_call: TRBV3-1/TRBV3-2
d_call: -
cdr3_nt: TGTGCCAGCAGCCAAGACTATGGCTACACCTTC
cdr3_aa: CASSQDYGYTF

j_call: TRBJ1-2
clone_size: -
v_call: TRBV6-6
d_call: -
cdr3_nt: TGTGCCAGCAATCTAGGGGGAGAGTATGGCTACACCTTC
cdr3_aa: CASNLGGEYGYTF

j_call: TRBJ2-1
clone_size: -
v_call: TRBV3-1/TRBV3-2
d_call: -
cdr3_nt: TGTGCCAGCAGCCAGGGGGGGCAGGAGCAGTTCTTC
cdr3_aa: CASSQGGQEQFF

j_call: TRBJ2-6
clone_size: -
v_call: TRBV10-3
d_call: -
cdr3_nt: TGTGCCATCAGTGAGCGAGCAGGGTCAGCCTCTGGGGCCAACGTCCTGACTTTC
cdr3_aa: CAISERAGSASGANVLTF

j_call: TRBJ2-1
clone_size: -
v_call: TRBV7-2
d_call: TRBD2
cdr3_nt: TGTGCCAGCAGCTTTTCCCCCCGCGGGGGGCTCTACAATGAGCAGTTCTTC
cdr3_aa: CASSFSPRGGLYNEQFF

j_call: TRBJ2-7
clone_size: -
v_call: TRBV4-3
d_call: -
cdr3_nt: TGCGCCAGCAGCCCCGACCTGGGTCGTGACGAGCAGTACTTC
cdr3_aa: CASSPDLGRDEQYF